This T cell receptor (beta chain) was obtained from a study of cytomegalovirus exposure and HLA in healthy donors. Study-wide results and limits: Overall, around 160 TCR beta chains were annotated as cytomegalovirus-associated. In the 130 or so validation repertoires, 85% to 95% of cluster scores exceeded 0, per a later analysis. With high specificity and sensitivity, the classifier reportedly diagnosed cytomegalovirus status.

The junction had 7 bases not matched to a gene; V was cut back by 4 bases and J by 0 bases. The CDR3 runs to 16 residues. The germline gives CDR1 SGHDN, CDR2 FVKESK. The approximately 120-subject validation cohort, separate from the roughly 700-subject first cohort, included the donors. As concerns this clone: What it recognizes is unknown.

The data were produced by immunoSEQ multiplex PCR, yet TCRdb's version contains in-frame clones alone and is incomplete. The sample lists roughly 130,000 clones; roughly 86% were seen once. Specimen: PBMCs. The J gene is TRBJ2-7, the V gene TRBV14, with 9 bases that match TRBD1. The TCR comes from a man between 25 and 39 years old in good health and CMV-seronegative. The CDR3 sequence: CASSRSPGQGSYEQYF. The CDR3 nucleotides are TGTGCCAGCAGCCGCTCACCGGGACAGGGCTCCTACGAGCAGTACTTC.